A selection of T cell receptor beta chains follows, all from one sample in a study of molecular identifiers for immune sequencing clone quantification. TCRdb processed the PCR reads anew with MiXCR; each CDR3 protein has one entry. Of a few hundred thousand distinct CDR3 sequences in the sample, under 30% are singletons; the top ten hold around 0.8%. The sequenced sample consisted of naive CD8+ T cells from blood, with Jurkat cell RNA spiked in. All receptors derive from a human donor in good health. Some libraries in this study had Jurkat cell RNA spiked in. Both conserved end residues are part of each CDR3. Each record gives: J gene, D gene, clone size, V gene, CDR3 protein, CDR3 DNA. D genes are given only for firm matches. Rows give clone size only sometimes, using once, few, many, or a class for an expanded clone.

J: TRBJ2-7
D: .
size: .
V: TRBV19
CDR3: CASSFEDAYEQYF
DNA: TGTGCCAGTAGTTTCGAAGACGCCTACGAGCAGTACTTC

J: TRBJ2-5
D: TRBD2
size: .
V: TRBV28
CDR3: CASSHLAGDGETQYF
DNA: TGTGCCAGCAGTCATCTAGCGGGAGATGGTGAGACCCAGTACTTC

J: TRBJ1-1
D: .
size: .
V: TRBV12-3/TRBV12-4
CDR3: CASSLSGDASEAFF
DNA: TGTGCCAGCAGTTTATCTGGGGATGCGTCTGAAGCTTTCTTT

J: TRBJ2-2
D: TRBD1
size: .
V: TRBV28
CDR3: CASRFNRGNTGELFF
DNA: TGTGCCAGCAGGTTCAACAGGGGGAACACCGGGGAGCTGTTTTTT

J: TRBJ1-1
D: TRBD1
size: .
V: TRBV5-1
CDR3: CASSSLGRGYNTEAFF
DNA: TGCGCCAGCAGCTCGTTGGGCAGGGGGTATAACACTGAAGCTTTCTTT

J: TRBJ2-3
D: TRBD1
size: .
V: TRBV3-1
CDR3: CASSQALRGRTDTQYF
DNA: TGTGCCAGCAGCCAAGCTTTAAGGGGGCGCACAGATACGCAGTATTTT

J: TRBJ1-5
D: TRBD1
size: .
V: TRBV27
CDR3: CASSLSGGASRPQHF
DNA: TGTGCCAGCAGTTTGTCAGGGGGCGCTTCTCGGCCCCAGCATTTT

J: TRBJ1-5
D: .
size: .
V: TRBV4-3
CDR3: CASSQDWGISNQPQHF
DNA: TGCGCCAGCAGCCAAGATTGGGGAATAAGCAATCAGCCCCAGCATTTT

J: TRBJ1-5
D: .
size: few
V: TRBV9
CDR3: CASSVSGVSNQPQHF
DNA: TGTGCCAGCAGCGTTTCAGGGGTAAGCAATCAGCCCCAGCATTTT

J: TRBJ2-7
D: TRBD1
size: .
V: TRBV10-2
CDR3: CASRDSRHYEQCF
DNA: TGCGCCAGCCGGGACAGTCGTCACTACGAGCAGTGCTTC

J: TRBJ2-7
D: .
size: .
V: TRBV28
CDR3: CASSLSGPNAREQYF
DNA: TGTGCCAGCAGTTTATCGGGCCCGAATGCACGGGAGCAGTACTTC

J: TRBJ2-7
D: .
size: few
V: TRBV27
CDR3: CATSSGSSYEQYF
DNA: TGTGCCACCTCCTCCGGGAGCTCCTACGAGCAGTACTTC

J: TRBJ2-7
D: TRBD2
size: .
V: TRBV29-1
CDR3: CSVEAQGLADSYEQYF
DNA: TGCAGCGTTGAGGCGCAGGGACTAGCGGACTCCTACGAGCAGTACTTC

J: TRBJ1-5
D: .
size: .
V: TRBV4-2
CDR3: CASSQGRDSNQPQHF
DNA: TGTGCCAGCAGCCAAGGACGAGATAGCAATCAGCCCCAGCATTTT

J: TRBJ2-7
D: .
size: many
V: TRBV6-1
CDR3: CASSEASSGSEEQYF
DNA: TGTGCCAGCAGTGAAGCGTCTTCGGGCTCGGAGGAGCAGTACTTC

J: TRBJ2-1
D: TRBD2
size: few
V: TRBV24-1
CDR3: CATSERTSGGYNEQFF
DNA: TGTGCCACCAGTGAAAGGACTAGCGGGGGATACAATGAGCAGTTCTTC

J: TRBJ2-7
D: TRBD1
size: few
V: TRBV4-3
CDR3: CASSQGTGVGSYEQYF
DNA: TGCGCCAGCAGCCAAGGGACAGGGGTAGGGTCCTACGAGCAGTACTTC

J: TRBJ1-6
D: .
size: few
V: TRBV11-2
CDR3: CASSLVVRVDSPLHF
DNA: TGTGCCAGCAGCTTAGTAGTCAGGGTTGATTCACCCCTCCACTTT

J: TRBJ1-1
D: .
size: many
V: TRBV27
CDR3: CASSPLQGPNTEAFF
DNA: TGTGCCAGCAGTCCGTTACAGGGCCCGAACACTGAAGCTTTCTTT

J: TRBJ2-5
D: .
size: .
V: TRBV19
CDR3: CASSSEAQGSQETQYF
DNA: TGTGCCAGTAGTTCGGAGGCCCAGGGTTCCCAAGAGACCCAGTACTTC

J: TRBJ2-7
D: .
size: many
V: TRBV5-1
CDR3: CASSSWTGEQYF
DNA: TGCGCCAGCAGCTCCTGGACGGGAGAGCAGTACTTC

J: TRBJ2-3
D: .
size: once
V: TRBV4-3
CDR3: CVSSQGTDTQYF
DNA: TGCGTCAGCAGCCAAGGCACAGATACGCAGTATTTT

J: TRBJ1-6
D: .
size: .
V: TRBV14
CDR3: CASSPWGGANSPLHF
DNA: TGTGCCAGCAGCCCATGGGGGGGGGCCAATTCACCCCTCCACTTT

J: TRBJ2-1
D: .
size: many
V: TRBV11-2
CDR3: CASSPSGTTYNEQFF
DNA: TGTGCCAGCAGCCCATCCGGGACAACCTACAATGAGCAGTTCTTC

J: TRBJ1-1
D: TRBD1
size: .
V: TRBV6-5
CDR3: CASSYGTDGNTEAFF
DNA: TGTGCCAGCAGTTACGGGACAGACGGAAACACTGAAGCTTTCTTT

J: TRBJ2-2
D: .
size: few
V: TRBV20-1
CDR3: CSARVDWNTGELFF
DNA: TGCAGTGCTAGAGTGGACTGGAACACCGGGGAGCTGTTTTTT

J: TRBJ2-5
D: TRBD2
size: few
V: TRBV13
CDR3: CASSSIAGTQYF
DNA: TGTGCCAGCAGCTCGATAGCGGGGACCCAGTACTTC

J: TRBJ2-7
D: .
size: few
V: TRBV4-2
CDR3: CASSQDRASVPSYEQYF
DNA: TGTGCCAGCAGCCAAGATCGGGCTAGCGTTCCCTCCTACGAGCAGTACTTC

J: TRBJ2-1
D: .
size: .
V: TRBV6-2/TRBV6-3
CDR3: CASSSGTGVLF
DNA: TGTGCCAGCAGCTCCGGGACCGGGGTGCTCTTC

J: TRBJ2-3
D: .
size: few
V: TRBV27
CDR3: CASSPRSPSTDTQYF
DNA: TGTGCCAGCAGTCCCCGCAGCCCTAGCACAGATACGCAGTATTTT

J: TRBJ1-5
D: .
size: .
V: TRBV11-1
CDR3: CASSPMFRADQPQHF
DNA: TGTGCCAGCAGCCCTATGTTCAGGGCGGACCAGCCCCAGCATTTT

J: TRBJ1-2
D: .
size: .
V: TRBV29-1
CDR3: CSVVRSRDGYTF
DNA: TGCAGCGTTGTGCGCAGCAGGGATGGCTACACCTTC

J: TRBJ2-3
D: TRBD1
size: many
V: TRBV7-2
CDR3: CASSLGQGPGDTQYF
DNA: TGTGCCAGCAGCTTAGGACAGGGCCCAGGAGATACGCAGTATTTT

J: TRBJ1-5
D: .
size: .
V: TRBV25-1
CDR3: CASGGRGSNQPQHF
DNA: TGTGCCAGCGGGGGACGGGGTAGCAATCAGCCCCAGCATTTT

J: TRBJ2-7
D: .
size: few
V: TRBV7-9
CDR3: CASSLVGIVDSYEQYF
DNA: TGTGCCAGCAGCTTAGTAGGGATAGTTGACTCCTACGAGCAGTACTTC

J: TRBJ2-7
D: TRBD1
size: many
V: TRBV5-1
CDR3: CASSPGQGPYEQYF
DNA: TGTGCCAGCAGCCCGGGACAGGGACCCTACGAGCAGTACTTC

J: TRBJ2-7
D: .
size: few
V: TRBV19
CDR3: CASSIGGGSNEQYF
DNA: TGTGCCAGTAGTATAGGAGGGGGAAGCAACGAGCAGTACTTC

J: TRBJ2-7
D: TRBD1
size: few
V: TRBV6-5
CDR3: CASSDQGQGFYEQYF
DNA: TGTGCCAGCAGTGATCAGGGACAGGGGTTCTACGAGCAGTACTTC

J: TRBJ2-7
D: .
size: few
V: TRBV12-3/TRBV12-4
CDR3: CASKGLEDEQYF
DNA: TGTGCCAGCAAGGGCCTAGAGGACGAGCAGTACTTC

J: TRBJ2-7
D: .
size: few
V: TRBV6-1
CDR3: CASSEEVSGGEQYF
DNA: TGTGCCAGCAGTGAAGAGGTCTCAGGGGGGGAGCAGTACTTC

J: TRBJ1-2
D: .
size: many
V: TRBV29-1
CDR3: CSVDSWFGYTF
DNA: TGCAGCGTTGATTCATGGTTTGGCTACACCTTC

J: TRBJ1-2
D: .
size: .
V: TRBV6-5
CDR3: CASSANRNLYYGYTF
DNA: TGTGCCAGCAGTGCCAACAGGAACCTCTACTATGGCTACACCTTC

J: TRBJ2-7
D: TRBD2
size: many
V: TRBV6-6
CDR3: CASSRSSGGPAEQYF
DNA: TGTGCCAGCAGCAGATCTAGCGGGGGGCCCGCCGAGCAGTACTTC

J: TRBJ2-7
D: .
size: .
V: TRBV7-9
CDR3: CASSESSGVRRYEQYF
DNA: TGTGCCAGCAGCGAGAGTAGTGGGGTAAGGAGATACGAGCAGTACTTC

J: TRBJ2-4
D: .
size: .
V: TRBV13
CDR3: CASSLFHGDAKNIQYF
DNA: TGTGCCAGCAGCTTATTCCACGGAGATGCCAAAAACATTCAGTACTTC

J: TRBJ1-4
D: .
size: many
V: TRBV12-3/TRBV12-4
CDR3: CASSPQGGLNEKLFF
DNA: TGTGCCAGCAGCCCCCAGGGAGGGTTAAATGAAAAACTGTTTTTT

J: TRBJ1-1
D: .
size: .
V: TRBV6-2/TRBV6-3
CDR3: CASSSLQVTMNTEAFF
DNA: TGTGCCAGCAGTTCCTTACAGGTAACAATGAACACTGAAGCTTTCTTT

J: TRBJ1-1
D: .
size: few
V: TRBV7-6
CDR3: CASSLPPGDEAFF
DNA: TGTGCCAGCAGCTTACCCCCAGGGGATGAAGCTTTCTTT